Following are 25 T cell receptor beta chains from one sample sequenced in a study of siplizumab effects on memory and regulatory T cells. TCRdb keeps only in-frame clones here, not all; method: immunoSEQ multiplex PCR. The table includes about 110,000 clones, 80% to 95% detected once. Sequencing was carried out using CD4+ T cells sorted from blood. The receptors originated from a human donor in good health.

In its sample, this clone was seen once. This rearrangement joins TRBV5-1 to TRBJ2-2, with 11 bases that match TRBD2. The germline V gene encodes CDR1 SGHRS and CDR2 YFSETQ. The V segment lost 7 bases and the J segment 4 bases; nucleotides outside the gene matches: 12. This CDR3 comprises 17 residues. The chain's CDR3 is CASCLLAGGPGTGELFF. As DNA, the CDR3 is TGCGCCAGCTGCCTTTTAGCGGGAGGGCCGGGCACCGGGGAGCTGTTTTTT. Looking up the rest from reference TRBV5-1 and TRBJ2-2 gives the full variable domain: KAGVTQTPRYLIKTRGQQVTLSCSPISGHRSVSWYQQTPGQGLQFLFEYFSETQRNKGNFPGRFSGRQFSNSRSEMNVSTLELGDSALYLCASCLLAGGPGTGELFFGEGSRLTVL.

The gene calls are TRBV7-2 and TRBJ2-7, with 8 bases aligning to TRBD1. V shed 2 bases and J 4 bases; nucleotides not matched to a gene: 7. CDR1 is SGHTA and CDR2 is FQGNSA in the germline V gene. The CDR3 is 15 amino acids. CDR3 protein: CASSLKWDRSYEQYF. The CDR3 nucleotides read TGTGCCAGCAGCTTAAAATGGGACAGGTCGTACGAGCAGTACTTC.

Regarding this clone: This sample also contains other DNA sequences that code for the same CDR3. The chain recombines TRBV10-1 with TRBJ1-5; D ambiguous. This CDR3 spans 12 amino acids. The V and J ends lost 3 bases and 1 base respectively, with 1 base between them. The germline CDR1 and CDR2 sequences are WNHNN and SYGVQD (reference sequence). CDR3 region: CASSESNQPQHF. The DNA for the CDR3 is TGCGCCAGCAGTGAAAGCAATCAGCCCCAGCATTTT.

The rearrangement uses TRBV6-6 and TRBJ2-2; 11 nucleotides align to TRBD2. The CDR3 extends over 14 amino acids. The germline V gene encodes CDR1 MNHNY and CDR2 SVGAGI (reference sequence). The trim removed 11 bases at V and 4 bases at J, leaving 6 bases unmatched. Here the CDR3 reads CAATSGTGTGELFF. The CDR3 DNA follows: TGTGCCGCGACTAGCGGGACCGGCACCGGGGAGCTGTTTTTT.

This clone was counted a single time. The V gene is TRBV6-1, the J gene TRBJ2-3, with D perhaps assigned TRBD1 or TRBD2 (5 bases each). The germline V gene encodes CDR1 MNHNS and CDR2 SASEGT. CDR3 size: 15 residues. Trimming removed 7 bases from V and 2 bases from J, with 16 bases in between. In DNA, the CDR3 is TGTGCCAGCATTGGACGGGACGGATTCACAGATACGCAGTATTTT. Translated, it gives CASIGRDGFTDTQYF.

The chain carries TRBV6-5 and TRBJ2-5, with 10 bases fitting TRBD2. Germline V gene sequence: CDR1 MNHEY, CDR2 SVGAGI. V lost 6 bases to trimming and J lost 4 bases; unmatched junction nucleotides: 8. The CDR3 runs to 15 residues. The CDR3, as DNA: TGTGCCAGCAGACTGAGCGGGGGGGCCGGAGAGACCCAGTACTTC. Translation gives CASRLSGGAGETQYF.

This chain connects TRBV6-4 to TRBJ2-1, with D perhaps TRBD2 (6 bases). The V end was cut by 10 bases, the J end by 1 base, with 11 bases between. Germline assignment: CDR1 MRHNA and CDR2 SNTAGT. The CDR3 runs to 13 residues. The chain's CDR3 is CATRDLSYNEQFF. The CDR3 DNA reads as TGTGCCACCCGGGACTTATCCTACAATGAGCAGTTCTTC.

The chain uses TRBV9 and TRBJ2-2; tentatively, D is TRBD1 or TRBD2 (5 bases each). Germline CDR1 SGDLS, CDR2 YYNGEE. The V and J ends lost 2 bases and 5 bases respectively, with 10 bases between them. This CDR3 is built from 14 residues. CDR3 DNA: TGTGCCAGCAGCGTGGGCAGGGAGACCGGGGAGCTGTTTTTT. Residues: CASSVGRETGELFF.

This clone has only one observation. This chain connects TRBV5-6 to TRBJ2-3; TRBD1 is a possible D gene (6 bases). V gave up 5 bases and J gave up 6 bases, with 19 bases separating them. The CDR3 spans 15 residues. Germline CDR1 and CDR2: SGHDT and YYEEEE. The DNA of the CDR3 is TGTGCCAGCAGAGCGCAGGGGCGCGAAATGGATACGCAGTATTTT. This gives the protein CASRAQGREMDTQYF.

This rearrangement joins TRBV2 to TRBJ2-5, with D unclear. The germline gives CDR1 SNHLY, CDR2 FYNNEI. The ends were cut back, 4 bases at V and 5 bases at J, with 17 bases in the middle. The CDR3 spans 15 residues. CDR3 residues: CASSGEGTLRETQYF. In DNA form, the CDR3 reads TGTGCCAGCAGTGGTGAAGGTACCCTCCGGGAGACCCAGTACTTC.

This clone appeared once. The chain combines TRBV5-1 with TRBJ2-1, with 13 bases identical to TRBD2. The CDR3 consists of 16 residues. The germline V gene encodes CDR1 SGHRS and CDR2 YFSETQ. Trimming took 5 bases from V and 5 from J; bases not matched to a gene: 7. The CDR3 loop is CASSRSGTSGNNEQFF. DNA for the CDR3: TGCGCCAGCAGTCGGTCCGGGACTAGCGGGAACAATGAGCAGTTCTTC.

In this sample, this clone turned up once. The chain links TRBV29-1 to TRBJ2-5; TRBD1 is a possible D gene (5 bases). Between the trimmed V and J ends, which lost 7 bases and 5 bases, there was a span of 14 bases. CDR1 and CDR2 from the germline V gene are SQVTM and ANQGSEA. This CDR3 comprises 12 residues. This CDR3 is CSARTNRETQYF. CDR3 coding DNA: TGCAGCGCTCGGACAAATCGTGAGACCCAGTACTTC.

The chain recombines TRBV6-5 with TRBJ1-1; D unresolved. Per germline, CDR1 MNHEY and CDR2 SVGAGI. CDR3 size: 13 residues. Trimming shortened V by 0 bases and J by 8 bases, and 10 bases separated the two germline ends. The CDR3 coding sequence is TGTGCCAGCAGTTACTCGCTCAGCCAGGAAGCTTTCTTT. It translates to CASSYSLSQEAFF.

The chain combines TRBV7-9 with TRBJ2-5; TRBD2 aligns across 7 bases. V was clipped by 5 bases and J by 5 bases; unmatched bases: 8. The CDR3 contains 14 residues. The V gene's germline CDR1 is SEHNR and CDR2 FQNEAQ (reference sequence). CDR3 sequence: CASSGWGGRETQYF. DNA for the CDR3: TGTGCCAGCAGCGGCTGGGGAGGGCGCGAGACCCAGTACTTC.

This chain links TRBV6-5 with TRBJ1-2; unclear D gene. V lost 2 bases and J lost 3, with 10 bases in between. Germline V lookup: CDR1 MNHEY, CDR2 SVGAGI. This CDR3 contains 14 residues. CDR3 in amino acids: CASSYGSADYGYTF. CDR3 DNA sequence: TGTGCCAGCAGTTACGGGTCGGCAGACTATGGCTACACCTTC.

This clone was seen only once. The V gene is TRBV6-1, the J gene TRBJ1-6; a weak D match, TRBD1 (5 bases). V lost 8 bases and J 6 bases, leaving 14 bases between the germline ends. The germline CDR1 and CDR2 sequences are MNHNS and SASEGT. The CDR3 is made up of 14 amino acids. CDR3 bases: TGTGCCAGCGGGTCGGGACGGCTTAATTCACCCCTCCACTTT. It yields the protein CASGSGRLNSPLHF.

This clone showed up just once. This chain joins TRBV28 and TRBJ2-3; 8 bases map to TRBD2. CDR1 MDHEN and CDR2 SYDVKM come from the germline V gene. This CDR3 comprises 17 residues. V lost 7 bases, J lost 4 bases, and 16 bases stayed unmatched. The CDR3 DNA reads TGTGCCAGCATTCCCTCTCCCGGGAGCGGGAGATCAGATACGCAGTATTTT. Translation gives CASIPSPGSGRSDTQYF.

This chain links TRBV7-2 with TRBJ2-7, with D possibly TRBD1 on 5 matching bases. The CDR3 runs 14 residues. The V end was cut by 3 bases, the J end by 0 bases, with 9 bases between. Per germline, CDR1 SGHTA and CDR2 FQGNSA. The CDR3 coding sequence is TGTGCCAGCAGCTTTGTTGACAGCTCCTACGAGCAGTACTTC. It translates to CASSFVDSSYEQYF.

The V and J genes are TRBV19 and TRBJ1-2; D call uncertain. The CDR3 sequence is 12 residues long. Trimming cost V 6 bases and J 8 bases, with 13 bases left between them. Germline CDR1 LNHDA, CDR2 SQIVND (reference sequence). CDR3 DNA: TGTGCCAGTAGCCCAGATCCCGGCGGCTACACCTTC. Its translation is CASSPDPGGYTF.

The chain joins TRBV27 to TRBJ1-5, with 7 bases lining up with TRBD1. The CDR3 extends over 15 amino acids. The V gene's germline CDR1 is MNHEY and CDR2 SMNVEV (reference sequence). V lost 6 bases, J lost 4 bases, and 9 bases stayed unmatched. The chain's CDR3 is CASRSLGGGNQPQHF. CDR3 nucleotides: TGTGCCAGCAGAAGTTTAGGGGGCGGGAATCAGCCCCAGCATTTT.

The chain combines TRBV7-9 with TRBJ1-1; 7 nucleotides agree with TRBD1. The CDR3 loop spans 17 amino acids. Germline values: CDR1 SEHNR, CDR2 FQNEAQ (reference sequence). The V segment lost 10 bases and the J segment 3 bases; nucleotides outside the gene matches: 20. CDR3 DNA: TGTGCCACCGAGCCAGGGGGGGTGATTTTTTCGTACACTGAAGCTTTCTTT. Translation gives CATEPGGVIFSYTEAFF. The full variable domain, its missing parts supplied by reference TRBV7-9 and TRBJ1-1, is DTGVSQNPRHKITKRGQNVTFRCDPISEHNRLYWYRQTLGQGPEFLTYFQNEAQLEKSRLLSDRFSAERPKGSFSTLEIQRTEQGDSAMYLCATEPGGVIFSYTEAFFGQGTRLTVV.

The rearrangement uses TRBV19 and TRBJ1-2, with unresolved D. Germline V lookup: CDR1 LNHDA, CDR2 SQIVND (reference sequence). The CDR3 has 13 residues. Trimming pared 0 bases from V and 8 bases from J, leaving 10 bases between. The chain's CDR3 is CASSIEGQRGYTF. The CDR3 DNA reads as TGTGCCAGTAGTATAGAGGGCCAGAGAGGCTACACCTTC.

The chain combines TRBV11-2 with TRBJ1-6; 7 nucleotides line up with TRBD1. Germline trimming cut 3 bases from V and 6 bases from J; bases unmatched to any gene: 2. The V gene's germline CDR1 is SGHAT and CDR2 FQNNGV. The CDR3 totals 14 residues. The CDR3 region is CASSLTGRNSPLHF. In nucleotides, the CDR3 is TGTGCCAGCAGCTTGACAGGGCGTAATTCACCCCTCCACTTT.

V is TRBV10-3 and J is TRBJ1-1, with D perhaps matching TRBD1 (5 bases). The CDR3 covers 13 residues. V dropped 4 bases and J dropped 1 base, with 7 bases sitting between them. Germline assignment: CDR1 ENHRY and CDR2 SYGVKD. CDR3 amino acids: CAISAGTNTEAFF. CDR3 sequence (DNA): TGTGCCATCAGTGCAGGGACGAACACTGAAGCTTTCTTT.

In its sample, this clone was seen once. The rearrangement joins TRBV5-1 to TRBJ1-1; possibly TRBD1 for D (5 bases). Trimming stripped 4 bases from V and 5 bases from J, with 9 bases between. The germline gives CDR1 SGHRS, CDR2 YFSETQ. This CDR3 contains 12 residues. The CDR3 DNA follows: TGCGCCAGCAGCCCTCGGGGGACTGAAGCTTTCTTT. Translated: CASSPRGTEAFF.